This T cell receptor (beta chain) was observed in a study of shared clonotypes between healthy human individuals. Whole-study context: Per donor, CD8 memory used one plate, CD8 naive used two, CD4 memory used three and CD4 naive used three.

Overall study results and limits: Clonotypes shared by all four donors outscored non-shared clonotypes in generation probability.

Remarks on this clone: Its antigen is undetermined.

Germline lookup yields CDR1 SGHRS and CDR2 YFSETQ. Trimming pared 1 base from V and 6 bases from J, leaving 14 bases between. This CDR3 region has 15 residues. Method: immunoSEQ multiplex PCR; TCRdb's copy keeps in-frame clones and lacks some. The sample lists roughly 700,000 clones; 80% to 95% were seen once. The chain recombines TRBV5-1 with TRBJ2-1; D possibly corresponds to TRBD2 (5 bases). Sequencing was done on a sample of memory CD8+ T cells from PBMCs. Regarding subset: CD45RO+ cells pooled with CCR7-negative TemRA cells. This sequence originates from a man between 18 and 29 years old in good health. Some clones in this sample may be carry-over from other donors' samples. CDR3 nucleotide sequence: TGCGCCAGCAGCTTGTTTTATCCTAGCCGCAATGAGCAGTTCTTC. Protein product: CASSLFYPSRNEQFF.